This record looks at one TCR beta chain sequence and its context. In the original processing: Counts of nucleated cells, estimated from reference gene primer amplification, were obtained. Repertoires were generated with immunoSEQ multiplex PCR, while TCRdb's copy carries only in-frame clones and drops some. That table gives V, J and clone size, and the DNA gave D and trimming. The table has roughly 250,000 clones, nearly 85% seen once. CDR1 is SNHLY and CDR2 is FYNNEI in the germline V gene. V was cut by 7 bases and J by 0 bases, with 10 bases left in between. The CDR3 extends over 15 amino acids. The data originate from a study of blood T cell repertoires in COVID-19.

Sequenced sample: peripheral blood. The V call is TRBV2, the J call TRBJ2-6; no clear D gene. The TCR originated in a human donor in a cohort sampled during active COVID-19. In DNA, the CDR3 is TGTGCCAGCATCACTCCTAGCTCTGGGGCCAACGTCCTGACTTTC. Protein product: CASITPSSGANVLTF.